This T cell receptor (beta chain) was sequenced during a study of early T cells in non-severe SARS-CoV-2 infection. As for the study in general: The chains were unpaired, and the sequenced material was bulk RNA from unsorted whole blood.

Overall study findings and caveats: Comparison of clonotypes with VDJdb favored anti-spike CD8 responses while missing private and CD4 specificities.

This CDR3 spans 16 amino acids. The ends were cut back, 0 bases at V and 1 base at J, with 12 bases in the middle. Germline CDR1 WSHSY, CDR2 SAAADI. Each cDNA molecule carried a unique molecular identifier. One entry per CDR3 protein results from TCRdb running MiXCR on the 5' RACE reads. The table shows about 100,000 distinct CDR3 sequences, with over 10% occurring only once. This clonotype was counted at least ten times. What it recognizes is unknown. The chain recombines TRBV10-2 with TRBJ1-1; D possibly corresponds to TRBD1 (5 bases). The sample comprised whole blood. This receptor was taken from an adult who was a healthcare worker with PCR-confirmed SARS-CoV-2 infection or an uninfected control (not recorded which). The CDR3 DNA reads TGCGCCAGCAGTGAGTCGAAAGGGGCGAGGAACACTGAAGCTTTCTTT. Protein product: CASSESKGARNTEAFF.